This T cell receptor beta chain was captured in a study of graft-versus-host responses after intestinal transplantation. On this clone: The antigen remains unidentified.

V dropped 0 bases and J dropped 1 base, with 19 bases sitting between them. The CDR3 is made up of 18 amino acids. Germline CDR1 reads SGHRS; CDR2 reads YFSETQ. Clones were read by immunoSEQ multiplex PCR, and TCRdb kept only the in-frame ones, dropping some. The sample records tens of thousands of clones, about 93% being singletons. The sequence was obtained from a human donor who received an intestinal transplant. This sample comprised unstimulated CD8+ T cells sorted from spleen or lymph node cells, obtained before intestinal transplant. V is TRBV5-1 and J is TRBJ1-2; D unclear. The CDR3 nucleotides are TGCGCCAGCAGCTTGGATCGAGGTAGTGGGTTTGGTAACTATGGCTACACCTTC. Translation gives CASSLDRGSGFGNYGYTF.